A selection of T cell receptor beta chains follows, all from one sample in a study of glioma-infiltrating T cells. From the multiplex PCR reads, TCRdb called clonotypes with MiXCR, one entry per CDR3 protein. The sample has 44,000 or so distinct CDR3 sequences; more than 20% are singletons. Sequencing was performed on glioma tissue, nonneoplastic brain tissue, or PBMCs (not recorded which). Source of these receptors: a human donor with low-grade glioma or glioblastoma, undergoing nonglioma brain surgery, or in good health (not recorded which). CDR3s include the opening cysteine and the closing phenylalanine or tryptophan. A D gene is named only where the DNA matches it firmly. Part of the rows lack a size; the others show once, few, many or a class for expanded clones.

CDR3 protein	CDR3 DNA	V gene	D gene	CDR3 length	clone size	J gene
CASSSLAGLNPYEQYF	TGTGCCAGCAGTTCACTAGCGGGGCTGAACCCCTACGAGCAGTACTTC	TRBV6-1	TRBD2	16	many	TRBJ2-7
CSATLGDEQFF	TGCAGTGCTACCCTGGGCGATGAGCAGTTCTTC	TRBV20-1	.	11	many	TRBJ2-1
CASSLTARAHEQFF	TGCGCCAGCAGCTTGACAGCGAGGGCCCATGAGCAGTTCTTC	TRBV5-1	.	14	.	TRBJ2-1
CASKGTGSSPLHF	TGCGCCAGCAAGGGGACCGGGAGTTCACCCCTCCACTTT	TRBV5-1	.	13	.	TRBJ1-6
CIAEAGGIYGYTF	TGCATAGCAGAGGCAGGGGGAATCTATGGCTACACCTTC	TRBV20-1	TRBD1	13	many	TRBJ1-2
CASSITRTGVLSLHF	TGTGCCAGCAGTATAACTCGGACAGGGGTATTATCCCTCCACTTT	TRBV6-1	TRBD1	15	many	TRBJ1-6
CASKGTGEDTQYF	TGTGCCAGCAAGGGGACAGGGGAGGATACGCAGTATTTT	TRBV7-3	TRBD1	13	many	TRBJ2-3
CASSLRTGSQETQYF	TGTGCCAGCAGCTTGCGGACAGGGTCCCAAGAGACCCAGTACTTC	TRBV5-4	TRBD1	15	.	TRBJ2-5
CAAGGDSVSYNEQFF	TGTGCCGCCGGGGGGGACAGCGTATCCTACAATGAGCAGTTCTTC	TRBV10-3	.	15	few	TRBJ2-1
CATRQGASGTQYF	TGTGCCACCAGGCAGGGGGCGAGTGGTACGCAGTATTTT	TRBV24-1	TRBD1	13	many	TRBJ2-3
CASSQAPAVSSTDTQYF	TGTGCCAGCAGCCAAGCCCCCGCGGTCTCTAGCACAGATACGCAGTATTTT	TRBV3-1	.	17	many	TRBJ2-3
CASSWGLADSYGQYF	TGTGCCAGTAGTTGGGGGCTAGCGGACTCCTACGGGCAGTACTTC	TRBV19	.	15	few	TRBJ2-7
CASSVSGRAPRETQYF	TGTGCCAGCAGCGTGTCGGGACGGGCGCCCAGGGAGACCCAGTACTTC	TRBV7-2	.	16	many	TRBJ2-5
CASSRDRTSGNTIYF	TGCGCCAGCAGCCGGGACAGGACCTCTGGAAACACCATATATTTT	TRBV4-1	TRBD1	15	many	TRBJ1-3
CSARGHRDRVKNEQFF	TGCAGTGCTAGAGGGCACCGGGACAGGGTTAAGAATGAGCAGTTCTTC	TRBV20-1	TRBD1	16	many	TRBJ2-1
CASSQRGVEQFF	TGTGCCAGCAGCCAGAGAGGAGTTGAGCAGTTCTTC	TRBV14	.	12	many	TRBJ2-1
CASSYRVEETQYF	TGTGCCAGCAGTTATCGGGTGGAGGAGACCCAGTACTTC	TRBV6-1	.	13	many	TRBJ2-5
CSAMADSYEQFF	TGCAGTGCTATGGCGGACTCCTACGAGCAGTTCTTC	TRBV20-1	.	12	.	TRBJ2-1
CASSSRDTGAPRLGYTF	TGTGCCAGCAGCTCCCGGGACACGGGAGCACCCAGACTGGGCTACACCTTC	TRBV11-2	.	17	many	TRBJ1-2
CSARDQVRDSFADTEAFF	TGCAGTGCTAGAGATCAGGTCCGGGACAGCTTTGCCGACACTGAAGCTTTCTTT	TRBV20-1	TRBD1	18	many	TRBJ1-1
CASSVLGQGAGANVLTF	TGTGCCAGCAGTGTCCTCGGACAGGGGGCTGGGGCCAACGTCCTGACTTTC	TRBV2	TRBD1	17	many	TRBJ2-6
CASNGPNTGELFF	TGTGCCAGCAACGGCCCGAACACCGGGGAGCTGTTTTTT	TRBV6-1	.	13	many	TRBJ2-2
CASRGGNRTDTQYF	TGTGCCAGCAGAGGGGGGAATCGCACAGATACGCAGTATTTT	TRBV6-1	.	14	medium-sized	TRBJ2-3
CASSELVGQGRRKLFF	TGTGCCAGCAGTGAATTGGTGGGACAGGGGCGGAGGAAACTGTTTTTT	TRBV2	TRBD1	16	many	TRBJ1-4
CASSLLVRFGNQPQHF	TGTGCCAGCAGTTTATTGGTCAGGTTCGGCAATCAGCCCCAGCATTTT	TRBV28	.	16	medium-sized	TRBJ1-5
CASSLAGPGGYNEQFF	TGTGCCAGCAGCTTAGCGGGGCCAGGGGGGTACAATGAGCAGTTCTTC	TRBV7-2	.	16	many	TRBJ2-1
CATVAGSPYEQYF	TGCGCCACTGTAGCCGGGTCCCCCTACGAGCAGTACTTC	TRBV10-2	.	13	.	TRBJ2-7
CASSEGRDEKLFF	TGTGCCAGCAGTGAAGGGAGGGACGAAAAACTGTTTTTT	TRBV6-1	.	13	medium-sized	TRBJ1-4
CASSSNGGARKTQYF	TGTGCCAGCAGTTCCAACGGGGGGGCCCGAAAGACCCAGTACTTC	TRBV27	TRBD2	15	many	TRBJ2-5
CASSATGIPNGYTF	TGTGCCAGCAGTGCTACCGGGATCCCCAATGGCTACACCTTC	TRBV2	.	14	many	TRBJ1-2
CASSHRDRAGDTQYF	TGTGCCAGCAGTCACCGGGACAGGGCAGGAGATACGCAGTATTTT	TRBV6-1	TRBD1	15	many	TRBJ2-3
CASSLGNPTEAFF	TGTGCCAGCAGCTTGGGCAATCCCACTGAAGCTTTCTTT	TRBV5-6	.	13	.	TRBJ1-1
CATSDLGRGEQFF	TGTGCCACCAGTGATTTGGGAAGGGGGGAGCAGTTCTTC	TRBV24-1	.	13	many	TRBJ2-1
CASSQDRGTPYEQYF	TGCGCCAGCAGCCAAGATCGTGGGACCCCCTACGAGCAGTACTTC	TRBV4-3	.	15	many	TRBJ2-7
CASRRQGANTGAFF	TGTGCCAGCAGGCGACAGGGGGCGAACACTGGAGCTTTCTTT	TRBV2	TRBD1	14	few	TRBJ1-1
CASSAHRGTNEKLFF	TGTGCCAGCAGCGCCCACAGGGGAACTAATGAAAAACTGTTTTTT	TRBV7-2	TRBD1	15	many	TRBJ1-4
CSAGGQAWIDTEAFF	TGCAGTGCTGGGGGACAGGCCTGGATCGACACTGAAGCTTTCTTT	TRBV20-1	TRBD1	15	many	TRBJ1-1
CASRDFGTGNEKLFF	TGTGCCAGTAGGGACTTCGGGACAGGGAATGAAAAACTGTTTTTT	TRBV19	TRBD1	15	few	TRBJ1-4
CASSPRRGDQPQHF	TGTGCCAGCAGCCCCCGAAGGGGGGATCAGCCCCAGCATTTT	TRBV7-2	.	14	many	TRBJ1-5
CASSLTSGNRDTQYF	TGTGCCAGCAGCTTAACTAGCGGGAACCGGGATACGCAGTATTTT	TRBV11-2	TRBD2	15	many	TRBJ2-3
CASSLDGRLAASTDTQYF	TGTGCCAGCAGCTTAGACGGGCGACTAGCGGCTAGCACAGATACGCAGTATTTT	TRBV7-9	TRBD2	18	many	TRBJ2-3
CSVGSGRASEQYF	TGCAGCGTTGGAAGCGGGAGGGCTAGTGAGCAGTACTTC	TRBV29-1	TRBD2	13	many	TRBJ2-7
CASSQDAGGLNEQFF	TGTGCCAGCAGCCAAGACGCAGGGGGGTTGAATGAGCAGTTCTTC	TRBV3-1	.	15	.	TRBJ2-1
CASSPRGGRHGDTQYF	TGTGCCAGCAGTCCGCGGGGGGGCCGTCATGGAGATACGCAGTATTTT	TRBV27	TRBD2	16	medium-sized	TRBJ2-3
CSAGGQLTYEQYF	TGCAGTGCGGGTGGACAGTTAACCTACGAGCAGTACTTC	TRBV20-1	.	13	many	TRBJ2-7
CASSQQGNNQPQHF	TGTGCCAGCAGTCAACAGGGTAACAATCAGCCCCAGCATTTT	TRBV2	.	14	many	TRBJ1-5
CRASDPSLVGTEQFF	TGCCGTGCTAGCGATCCCAGCCTCGTGGGGACTGAGCAGTTCTTC	TRBV20-1	.	15	.	TRBJ2-1
CSARRATGANTEAFF	TGCAGTGCTAGAAGGGCGACAGGGGCTAACACTGAAGCTTTCTTT	TRBV20-1	TRBD1	15	medium-sized	TRBJ1-1
CASSLIQGLDNERFF	TGTGCCAGCAGTTTAATCCAGGGGCTGGACAATGAGCGGTTCTTC	TRBV12-3/TRBV12-4	.	15	.	TRBJ2-1
CASSQDRGRGYGYTF	TGCGCCAGCAGCCAAGATAGGGGCAGAGGCTATGGCTACACCTTC	TRBV4-1	.	15	many	TRBJ1-2
CSTRGLAGFNEQFF	TGCAGTACTAGAGGGCTAGCTGGCTTCAATGAGCAGTTCTTC	TRBV20-1	.	14	.	TRBJ2-1
CASSLALSAYNEQFF	TGTGCCAGCAGTTTAGCACTGAGCGCCTACAATGAGCAGTTCTTC	TRBV7-2	.	15	many	TRBJ2-1
CSRLSYNEQLF	TGCAGCCGTCTCTCATACAATGAGCAGCTCTTC	TRBV20-1	.	11	.	TRBJ2-1
CASSRASGTTPLEQYF	TGCGCCAGCAGCCGTGCCTCCGGGACTACTCCTCTAGAGCAGTACTTC	TRBV5-1	TRBD2	16	few	TRBJ2-7